This TCR beta chain emerged from a study of T cells in Graves' hyperthyroidism and ophthalmopathy. Study information: Peripheral blood collection took place at initial diagnosis, before any treatment.

From RNA transcripts, TCR beta CDR3 regions were amplified. Primed by the HTBI set, a first-round RT-PCR was run on the TCR CDR3. TCRdb processed the multiplex PCR reads anew with MiXCR; each CDR3 protein has one entry. The table includes about half a million distinct CDR3 sequences, around 21% detected once. Stability of Graves' hyperthyroidism was defined as absent ophthalmopathy progression within 18 months. Comment on this clonotype: A much bigger clone sits one base away, suggesting this may be a read error.

The CDR3 sequence is 13 residues long. In germline, CDR1 is LNHDA, CDR2 SQIVND (reference sequence). Sequencing was performed on blood. This sequence was found in a young man with Graves' hyperthyroidism. The J gene is TRBJ1-5, the V gene TRBV19; TRBD1 might be the D (5 bases). CDR3 nucleotide sequence: TGTGCCAGTAATATGGGGGTTAATCAGCCCAAGCATTTT. Translation: CASNMGVNQPKHF.